The T cell receptor (beta chain) under discussion was sequenced for a study of blood T cell repertoires in COVID-19. The repertoire was sequenced with immunoSEQ multiplex PCR; TCRdb's copy has only in-frame clones and lacks some. Here the sample spans around 99,000 clones, about nine tenths being singletons. Losses at the gene ends were 0 bases for V and 1 base for J; bases not matched to a gene: 12. CDR3 length equals 19 residues. The germline gives CDR1 ENHRY, CDR2 SYGVKD. V gene TRBV10-3 combines with J gene TRBJ1-5, with TRBD1 matching 7 bases. The sequence was obtained from a man between 50 and 59 years old with acute or convalescent COVID-19. The material sequenced was peripheral blood. The DNA of the CDR3 is TGTGCCATCAGTGAGTCGGACCTGGGACAGAAACTAAGCAATCAGCCCCAGCATTTT. It codes for CAISESDLGQKLSNQPQHF.